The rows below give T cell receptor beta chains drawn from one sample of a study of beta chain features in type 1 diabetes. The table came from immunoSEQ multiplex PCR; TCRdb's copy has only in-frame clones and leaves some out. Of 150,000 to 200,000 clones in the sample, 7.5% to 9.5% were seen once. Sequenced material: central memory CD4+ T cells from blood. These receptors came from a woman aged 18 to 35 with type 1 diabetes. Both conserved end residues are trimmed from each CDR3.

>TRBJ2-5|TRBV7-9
ASSAQRRQETQY
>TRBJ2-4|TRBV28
ASSAARTVEY
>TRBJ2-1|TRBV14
ASSQVRSGAGEQF
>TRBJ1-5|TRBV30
AWSGALTGQPQH
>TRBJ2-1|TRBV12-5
ASGQGAGEQF
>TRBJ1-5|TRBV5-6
ASSLRAGDRTQH
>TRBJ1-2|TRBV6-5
ASVDQTPSYGYT
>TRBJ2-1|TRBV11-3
ASSLRAGDRNEQF
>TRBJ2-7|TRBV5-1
ASSLDPAYEQY
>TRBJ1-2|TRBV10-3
AISAGAGNYGYT
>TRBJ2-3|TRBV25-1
ASSLRQGSSDTQY
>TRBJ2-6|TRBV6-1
ASSSGSGANVLT
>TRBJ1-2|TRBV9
ASSVDGGTLYGYT
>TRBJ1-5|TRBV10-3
AISESQNQPQH
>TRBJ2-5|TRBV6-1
ASSAGGSWVETQY
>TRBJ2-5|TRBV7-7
ASSLVGGETQY
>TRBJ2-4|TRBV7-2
ASSLGQGVNIQY
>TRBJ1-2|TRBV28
ASLPTGYQYGYT
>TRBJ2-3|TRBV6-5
ASRGSGIRKHTQY
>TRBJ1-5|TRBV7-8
ASSLVSRGNQPQH
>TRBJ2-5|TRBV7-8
ASSLGGRFGKTQY
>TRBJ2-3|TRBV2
ASSEAASTDTQY
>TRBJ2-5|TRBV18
ASSLWPGGQETQY
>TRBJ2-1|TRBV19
ASSARTGANEQF
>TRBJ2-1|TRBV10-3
AISQLAGGSYNEQF
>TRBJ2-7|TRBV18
ASSTLGPSPGGGYEQY
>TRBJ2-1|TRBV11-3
ASSSEGTGSGNNEQF
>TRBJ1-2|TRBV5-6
ASRTPGTGNGYT
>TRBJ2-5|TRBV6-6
ASRAGGPQETQY
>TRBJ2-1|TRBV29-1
SVEGLARNEQF
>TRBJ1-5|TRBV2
AIRRDSGNQPQH
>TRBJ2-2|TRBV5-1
ASSLAAALSAGELF
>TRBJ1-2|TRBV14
ASSPRGWLSNYGYT
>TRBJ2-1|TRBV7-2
ASSSYGTSQF
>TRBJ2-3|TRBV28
ASSFRYVRRPDTQY
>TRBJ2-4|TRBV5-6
ASSLSAENIQY